The clone carrying this T cell receptor beta chain was seen only a few times. Its antigen is as yet unknown. Via MiXCR, TCRdb re-called the RT-PCR reads, giving one row per CDR3 protein. The repertoire includes roughly 700,000 distinct CDR3 sequences, around 14% of them detected once, and under 14% sits in the top ten. This CDR3 is 15 amino acids long. The V gene's germline CDR1 is SQVTM and CDR2 ANQGSEA. V shed 0 bases and J shed 4 bases, with 16 bases lying between them. The data were obtained in a study of response to subunit inactivated influenza vaccine. Study-wide results and caveats: A suggestion made by the authors is that each seasonal influenza vaccination recruits few new T cells.

Source: PBMCs from blood, taken 11 to 12 days after vaccination. The chain uses TRBV29-1 and TRBJ2-7; D is perhaps TRBD2 (5 bases). This TCR derives from a man over 45 who received an inactivated influenza vaccine. CDR3 DNA sequence: TGCAGCGTTGAAGAGGCGGCGACCCGCGGGTACGAGCAGTACTTC. Translation: CSVEEAATRGYEQYF.